Listed below are T cell receptor beta chains from one sample, sequenced in a study of blood T cell repertoires in COVID-19. Sequencing was performed with immunoSEQ multiplex PCR; in TCRdb, only in-frame clones are kept and a portion is missing. The table has about 300,000 clones, about 87% seen once. The sample consisted of peripheral blood. These receptors came from a man between 65 and 79 years old with acute or convalescent COVID-19. Each CDR3 is given with its conserved first and last residue. Fields, in order: J gene, V gene, clone size, D gene, CDR3 protein, CDR3 DNA. A D gene is named only where the DNA matches it firmly. A clone size is listed for some rows: how often the clone was seen (once, few, many), or a class if it is expanded.

>TRBJ1-4|TRBV5-1|NA|TRBD1
CASSKGQFNEKLFF
TGCGCCAGCAGCAAGGGACAGTTTAATGAAAAACTGTTTTTT
>TRBJ2-5|TRBV7-2|NA|NA
CASSLSRDPGTQYF
TGTGCCAGCAGCTTATCCCGGGATCCCGGAACCCAGTACTTC
>TRBJ1-5|TRBV19|NA|NA
CASLTQGHSNQPQHF
TGTGCCAGCCTCACTCAGGGACATAGCAATCAGCCCCAGCATTTT
>TRBJ1-2|TRBV2|NA|NA
CASSDIMTDYGYTF
TGTGCCAGCAGTGATATCATGACAGACTATGGCTACACCTTC
>TRBJ2-2|TRBV2|NA|TRBD1
CASRADRANTGELFF
TGTGCCAGCAGGGCTGACAGGGCGAACACCGGGGAGCTGTTTTTT
>TRBJ2-1|TRBV3-1/TRBV3-2|NA|TRBD2
CASSFSGSGRGGEQFF
TGTGCCAGCAGCTTCTCAGGTAGCGGGAGAGGGGGGGAGCAGTTCTTC
>TRBJ1-1|TRBV27|NA|NA
CASSLGGVAEAFF
TGTGCCAGCAGTTTAGGGGGGGTTGCTGAAGCTTTCTTT
>TRBJ2-5|TRBV21-1|NA|NA
CASSTRQCQETQYF
TGTGCCAGCAGCACCCGACAGTGCCAAGAGACCCAGTACTTC
>TRBJ1-3|TRBV28|NA|NA
CATHPSFSSGNTIYF
TGTGCCACCCACCCCTCTTTTAGCTCTGGAAACACCATATATTTT
>TRBJ2-7|TRBV18|NA|TRBD2
CASSPRASGGAVSYEQYF
TGTGCCAGCTCACCACGGGCTAGCGGGGGGGCAGTTTCCTACGAGCAGTACTTC
>TRBJ1-6|TRBV4-3|NA|TRBD1
CASSQLGQGGSPLHF
TGCGCCAGCAGCCAACTAGGACAGGGGGGTTCACCCCTCCACTTT
>TRBJ2-6|TRBV7-2|NA|TRBD2
CASSASGTQGVLTF
TGTGCCAGCAGCGCTAGCGGGACACAGGGCGTCCTGACTTTC
>TRBJ2-1|TRBV18|few|NA
CASSPAAGGYNEQFF
TGTGCCAGCTCACCCGCGGCAGGGGGGTACAATGAGCAGTTCTTC
>TRBJ2-7|TRBV6-5|NA|TRBD1
CASRDRERSYEQYF
TGTGCCAGCAGAGACAGGGAAAGGTCCTACGAGCAGTACTTC
>TRBJ2-5|TRBV30|NA|TRBD2
CAWSVRAGVKTQYF
TGTGCCTGGAGTGTCCGTGCGGGAGTGAAGACCCAGTACTTC
>TRBJ2-1|TRBV28|NA|NA
CASGAGQNNEQFF
TGTGCCAGCGGGGCAGGGCAAAACAATGAGCAGTTCTTC